These 7 T cell receptor beta chains were all obtained from the same sample, sequenced in a study of blood T cells in healthy people across ages. For the second PCR, which ran for roughly 7 to 11 cycles, a sample-barcoded 5' primer and a J-beta primer mix were used. TCRdb used MiXCR to reprocess the 5' RACE reads, holding one entry per CDR3 protein. The table records 600,000 to 900,000 distinct CDR3 sequences, about 26% of them present only once. These sequences were also reported in another study, on T cells of mothers and their children.

The sequenced sample consisted of blood. The receptor source for this set is a boy between 5 and 17 years old in good health.

The chain is built from TRBV7-6 and TRBJ1-6; no definite D call. CDR1 is SGHVS and CDR2 is FNYEAQ in the germline V gene. The CDR3 spans 13 residues. V was cut by 3 bases and J by 8 bases, with 8 bases left in between. The CDR3 spells CASSFAGDSPLHF. CDR3 nucleotides: TGTGCCAGCAGCTTCGCCGGGGATTCACCCCTCCACTTT.

V and J are TRBV6-5 and TRBJ1-6; TRBD1 is a possible D gene (5 bases). There are 14 residues in the CDR3. Germline V gene lookup returns CDR1 MNHEY and CDR2 SVGAGI. Trimming left V 7 bases short and J 6 bases short, with 13 bases between. CDR3: CASTRGAGNSPLHF. CDR3 sequence (DNA): TGTGCCAGCACTCGGGGCGCGGGTAATTCACCCCTCCACTTT.

The genes are TRBV20-1 and TRBJ1-1; TRBD1 is a possible D gene (5 bases). The germline V gene encodes CDR1 DFQATT and CDR2 SNEGSKA (reference sequence). The germline V and J ends were trimmed by 6 bases and 4 bases, with 18 bases remaining between them. The CDR3 is made up of 14 amino acids. The CDR3 nucleotides are TGCAGTGCCCAACTGGACGGGGGAGGCACTGAAGCTTTCTTT. Protein: CSAQLDGGGTEAFF.

The V gene is TRBV7-9, the J gene TRBJ2-2; D remains unclear. Germline CDR1 is SEHNR and CDR2 is FQNEAQ (reference sequence). The V and J ends lost 4 bases and 5 bases respectively, with 14 bases between them. The CDR3 runs 15 residues. CDR3 in amino acids: CASSSIRLATGELFF. CDR3 coding DNA: TGTGCCAGCAGCTCAATAAGGCTTGCGACCGGGGAGCTGTTTTTT.

The chain joins TRBV18 to TRBJ2-7; D is tentatively TRBD1 or TRBD2 (5 bases each). V dropped 3 bases and J dropped 0 bases, with 12 bases sitting between them. The length of the CDR3 is 15 residues. The germline gives CDR1 KGHSH, CDR2 LQKENI. The DNA for the CDR3 is TGTGCCAGCTCACCTACCGGGACGGACTCCTACGAGCAGTACTTC. It translates to CASSPTGTDSYEQYF.

There are a few counts of this clonotype. The V gene is TRBV6-5, the J gene TRBJ2-7, with 9 bases matching TRBD2. Germline CDR1 MNHEY, CDR2 SVGAGI. After removal of 4 bases from V and 6 bases from J, the junction contained 4 bases not matched to a gene. CDR3 length: 13 residues. CDR3: CASSLGLASEQYF. DNA of the CDR3: TGTGCCAGCAGTTTGGGACTAGCCTCCGAGCAGTACTTC.

The V gene is TRBV7-3, the J gene TRBJ2-3; 13 bases align to TRBD2. Germline loops: CDR1 SGHTA, CDR2 FQGTGA. The V gene end was trimmed by 5 bases and the J gene end by 3 bases; junction bases not matched to a gene: 11. The CDR3 contains 18 residues. The CDR3 bases are TGTGCCAGCAGCCCGGGGCTGGGACTAGCGGGGATTACAGATACGCAGTATTTT. As protein: CASSPGLGLAGITDTQYF.